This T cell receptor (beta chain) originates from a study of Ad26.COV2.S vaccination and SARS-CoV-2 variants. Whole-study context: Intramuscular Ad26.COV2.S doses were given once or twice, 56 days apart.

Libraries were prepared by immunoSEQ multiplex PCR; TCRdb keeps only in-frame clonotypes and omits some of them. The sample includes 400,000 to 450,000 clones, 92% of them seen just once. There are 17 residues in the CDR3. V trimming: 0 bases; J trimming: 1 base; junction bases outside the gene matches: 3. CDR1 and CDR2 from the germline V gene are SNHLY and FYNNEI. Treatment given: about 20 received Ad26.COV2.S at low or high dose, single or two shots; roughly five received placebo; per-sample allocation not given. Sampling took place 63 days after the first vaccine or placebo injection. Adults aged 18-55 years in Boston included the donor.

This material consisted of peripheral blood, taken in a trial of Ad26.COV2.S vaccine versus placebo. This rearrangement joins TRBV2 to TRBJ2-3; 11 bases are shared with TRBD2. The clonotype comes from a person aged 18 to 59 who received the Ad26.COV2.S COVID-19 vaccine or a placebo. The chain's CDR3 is CASSEAETSGGTDTQYF. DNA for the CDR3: TGTGCCAGCAGTGAAGCCGAGACTAGCGGGGGCACAGATACGCAGTATTTT.